This TCR beta chain was recovered during a study of blood T cell repertoires in COVID-19. Study in general: Sites in the United States, Italy and Spain provided acute and convalescent COVID-19 samples.

This CDR3 is built from 15 residues. V lost 3 bases to trimming and J lost 6 bases; unmatched junction nucleotides: 5. Germline assignment: CDR1 SNHLY and CDR2 FYNNEI. Generated by immunoSEQ multiplex PCR, the TCRdb table keeps only in-frame clones and is missing some. Here the sample spans about 97,000 clones, approximately 92% being singletons. The specimen was peripheral blood. The chain employs TRBV2 and TRBJ2-3; 11 bases line up with TRBD2. This sequence was found in a man aged 50 or older with active COVID-19. This CDR3 reads CASSDSGRASDTQYF. The CDR3 bases are TGTGCCAGCAGTGATAGCGGGAGGGCCTCGGATACGCAGTATTTT.